These 26 T cell receptor beta chains share one sample of origin, sequenced in a study of cytomegalovirus exposure and HLA in healthy donors (dated by TCRdb to about 2017). Library preparation was by the immunoSEQ multiplex PCR assay. TCRdb retrieved this table from immuneACCESS and kept in-frame rearrangements only. Not all clones are present; in checked studies, unresolved V genes account for under half, and no reason is known for the remainder. For this sample there are about 140,000 clones; roughly nine tenths appear just once. Around 0.7% of the sample lies in the top ten. The sample comprised PBMCs. The receptor set was obtained from a young man in good health and CMV-seronegative.

The V and J genes are TRBV5-1 and TRBJ2-5; 12 positions agree with TRBD2. Germline trimming cut 0 bases from V and 4 bases from J; bases unmatched to any gene: 4. The CDR3 contains 16 residues. Germline V gene lookup returns CDR1 SGHRS and CDR2 YFSETQ. CDR3 DNA: TGCGCCAGCAGCTTGGACCCGGGACTAGCGGGAGAGACCCAGTACTTC. As protein: CASSLDPGLAGETQYF.

This clone has only one observation. The chain is built from TRBV9 and TRBJ2-7, with 8 bases fitting TRBD1. CDR3 length: 14 residues. The germline V gene has CDR1 SGDLS and CDR2 YYNGEE. V shed 4 bases, J shed 3 bases, and the junction held 6 bases outside the gene matches. The CDR3 region is CASSPDRGLYEQYF. CDR3 DNA: TGTGCCAGCAGCCCAGACAGGGGTCTCTACGAGCAGTACTTC. Drawing the rest from reference TRBV9 and TRBJ2-7, the complete variable domain is DSGVTQTPKHLITATGQRVTLRCSPRSGDLSVYWYQQSLDQGLQFLIQYYNGEERAKGNILERFSAQQFPDLHSELNLSSLELGDSALYFCASSPDRGLYEQYFGPGTRLTVT.

The chain combines TRBV6-5 with TRBJ2-7, with 8 bases fitting TRBD1. The CDR3 length is 16 residues. CDR1 MNHEY and CDR2 SVGAGI come from the germline V gene. Trimming took 4 bases from V and 4 from J; bases not matched to a gene: 12. The chain's CDR3 is CASSSHRGALRYEQYF. CDR3 in DNA: TGTGCCAGCAGTTCACACAGGGGGGCCTTACGTTACGAGCAGTACTTC.

The rearrangement links TRBV5-1 to TRBJ2-2; perhaps TRBD2 as D (6 bases). CDR3 length: 14 amino acids. V was shortened by 4 bases and J by 2 bases, with 9 bases between the two germline ends. Looked up from germline, CDR1 is SGHRS and CDR2 is YFSETQ. The CDR3 protein is CASSGGTNTGELFF. In nucleotides, the CDR3 is TGCGCCAGCAGCGGAGGGACTAACACCGGGGAGCTGTTTTTT.

This chain joins TRBV5-1 and TRBJ2-7, with TRBD2 matching over 10 bases. Germline CDR1 and CDR2: SGHRS and YFSETQ. J lost 2 bases, V lost 0 bases, and 2 bases had no gene match. The CDR3 contains 15 residues. CDR3 sequence (DNA): TGCGCCAGCAGCTTGGTAAGCGGGGGGGCCTACGAGCAGTACTTC. Its protein is CASSLVSGGAYEQYF.

The V call is TRBV9, the J call TRBJ2-3, with TRBD2 matching 9 bases. The length of the CDR3 is 17 residues. Germline V gene lookup returns CDR1 SGDLS and CDR2 YYNGEE. J lost 0 bases, V lost 3 bases, and 8 bases had no gene match. The DNA of the CDR3 is TGTGCCAGCAGCGATAGTACTAGCGGGCGAAGCACAGATACGCAGTATTTT. Translating it yields CASSDSTSGRSTDTQYF.

This chain uses TRBV18 with TRBJ1-4, with D possibly TRBD1 on 5 matching bases. Germline V gene data show CDR1 as KGHSH and CDR2 as LQKENI. Trimming left V 2 bases short and J 5 bases short, with 9 bases between. This CDR3 is built from 14 residues. CDR3 region: CASSPGRGNEKLFF. CDR3 nucleotide sequence: TGTGCCAGCTCACCAGGGAGGGGAAATGAAAAACTGTTTTTT.

The gene calls are TRBV27 and TRBJ1-4; D might be TRBD1 (5 bases). CDR3 length: 15 amino acids. V was shortened by 6 bases and J by 0 bases, with 11 bases between the two germline ends. Germline loops: CDR1 MNHEY, CDR2 SMNVEV (reference sequence). The chain's CDR3 is CASRAEGATNEKLFF. As DNA, the CDR3 is TGTGCCAGCAGAGCAGAAGGGGCAACTAATGAAAAACTGTTTTTT.

This clone showed up just once. CDR3 protein: CASSISGRGADQPQHF. For the CDR3, the DNA is TGTGCCAGTAGTATTTCGGGCAGGGGAGCCGATCAGCCCCAGCATTTT. The chain recombines TRBV19 with TRBJ1-5; possibly TRBD1 for D (6 bases). Germline V gene sequence: CDR1 LNHDA, CDR2 SQIVND (reference sequence). The CDR3 loop spans 16 amino acids. The ends were cut back, 3 bases at V and 5 bases at J, with 17 bases in the middle.

The rearrangement joins TRBV4-2 to TRBJ1-2, with no clear D. The CDR3 is 12 residues long. Deletions cut 4 bases from V and 7 bases from J, with 10 bases between. Germline V lookup: CDR1 LGHNA, CDR2 YNFKEQ. The DNA of the CDR3 is TGTGCCAGCAGCCCAGGAGGAGCTGGCTACACCTTC. Its translation: CASSPGGAGYTF.

V usage is TRBV5-1 and J usage is TRBJ1-1; perhaps TRBD1 as D (5 bases). Germline CDR1 reads SGHRS; CDR2 reads YFSETQ. The CDR3 is 15 amino acids. Trimming stripped 1 base from V and 0 bases from J, with 10 bases between. CDR3 residues: CASSLWGGMNTEAFF. CDR3 in DNA: TGCGCCAGCAGCTTGTGGGGCGGAATGAACACTGAAGCTTTCTTT.

This chain uses TRBV7-9 with TRBJ2-1; weak D call: TRBD2 (6 bases). Germline CDR1 reads SEHNR; CDR2 reads FQNEAQ (reference sequence). V lost 3 bases to trimming and J lost 5 bases, with 17 bases between them. The CDR3 spans 16 residues. CDR3 sequence reads: CASSFSSARSDNEQFF. CDR3 DNA: TGTGCCAGCAGCTTTTCTAGCGCCCGGTCGGACAATGAGCAGTTCTTC.

This clone was seen once. The chain couples TRBV7-3 to TRBJ2-5, with 9 positions matching TRBD1. CDR3 length: 15 residues. Trimming took 2 bases from V and 5 from J; bases not matched to a gene: 6. CDR1 is SGHTA and CDR2 is FQGTGA in the germline V gene. The CDR3 DNA follows: TGTGCCAGCAGCTTAGAGGGACAGGGTGTTGAGACCCAGTACTTC. As protein: CASSLEGQGVETQYF.

This clone was picked up one time. The genes are TRBV19 and TRBJ1-5; D remains ambiguous. Trimming stripped 0 bases from V and 6 bases from J, with 9 bases between. Germline CDR1 and CDR2: LNHDA and SQIVND (reference sequence). The CDR3 runs 14 residues. The CDR3, as DNA: TGTGCCAGTAGTATAGAGGCGGTGGGTCAGCCCCAGCATTTT. Its protein product is CASSIEAVGQPQHF.

The chain joins TRBV6-5 to TRBJ2-1; 8 nucleotides match TRBD2. Per the germline V gene, CDR1 is MNHEY and CDR2 is SVGAGI. The CDR3 is 15 residues long. The V gene end was trimmed by 4 bases and the J gene end by 6 bases; junction bases not matched to a gene: 8. The CDR3 spells CASSSMGLGSNEQFF. CDR3 nucleotide sequence: TGTGCCAGCAGTTCAATGGGACTAGGGTCCAATGAGCAGTTCTTC.

In its sample, this clone was seen many times. The chain uses TRBV10-2 and TRBJ2-2; tentative D call: TRBD2 (6 bases). The CDR3 is 16 amino acids. From germline, CDR1 is WSHSY and CDR2 SAAADI. Trimming left V 3 bases short and J 0 bases short, with 11 bases between. The CDR3 DNA follows: TGCGCCAGCAGTGATCTCGGGGGATCGAACACCGGGGAGCTGTTTTTT. Amino acids: CASSDLGGSNTGELFF.

This CDR3 reads CASNLQGGGTEAFF. The CDR3 DNA follows: TGCGCCAGCAACTTACAGGGAGGGGGAACTGAAGCTTTCTTT. The chain links TRBV4-1 to TRBJ1-1; possible D gene TRBD1, 6 bases. The CDR3 is 14 residues long. Trimming stripped 7 bases from V and 5 bases from J, with 17 bases between. The V gene's germline CDR1 is MGHRA and CDR2 YSYEKL.

V and J are TRBV6-1 and TRBJ2-7; D possibly corresponds to TRBD1 (10 bases). Germline V gene sequence: CDR1 MNHNS, CDR2 SASEGT. The germline V and J ends were trimmed by 4 bases and 6 bases, with 25 bases remaining between them. The CDR3 is made up of 17 amino acids. Here the CDR3 DNA reads TGTGCCAGCAGTGGCCGGGACAGGGGATATAGCGGGAGCGAGCAGTACGTC. Residues: CASSGRDRGYSGSEQYV.

V usage is TRBV11-2 and J usage is TRBJ2-6; D may be TRBD1 (6 bases). Looked up from germline, CDR1 is SGHAT and CDR2 is FQNNGV. This CDR3 spans 16 amino acids. V was cut by 4 bases and J by 2 bases, with 12 bases left in between. The CDR3 is CASSSLDRAGANVLTF. In DNA, the CDR3 is TGTGCCAGCAGCTCCTTGGACAGAGCTGGGGCCAACGTCCTGACTTTC.

This chain connects TRBV6-6 to TRBJ2-5, with D maybe TRBD1 (5 bases). This CDR3 comprises 14 residues. CDR1 MNHNY and CDR2 SVGAGI come from the germline V gene (reference sequence). V was cut by 2 bases and J by 2 bases, with 9 bases left in between. The CDR3 protein is CASSYRGRQETQYF. The CDR3 DNA follows: TGTGCCAGCAGTTACAGGGGTCGGCAAGAGACCCAGTACTTC.

This sequence joins TRBV2 and TRBJ2-5; no clear D gene. Trimming pared 4 bases from V and 4 bases from J, leaving 7 bases between. Germline V lookup: CDR1 SNHLY, CDR2 FYNNEI. The CDR3 totals 12 residues. In DNA, the CDR3 is TGTGCCAGCAGTGTTTCCTCAGAGACCCAGTACTTC. As protein: CASSVSSETQYF.

The chain uses TRBV5-1 and TRBJ2-1; 11 positions agree with TRBD1. CDR1 SGHRS and CDR2 YFSETQ come from the germline V gene. This CDR3 region has 15 residues. The trim removed 4 bases at V and 6 bases at J, leaving 6 bases unmatched. The CDR3 nucleotides are TGCGCCAGCAGCCCGGGACAGGGGGTATTCAATGAGCAGTTCTTC. This codes for CASSPGQGVFNEQFF.

CDR3 DNA sequence: TGTGCCAGCAGTTTGTCTTTCAACACTGAAGCTTTCTTT. Its protein product is CASSLSFNTEAFF. The V gene is TRBV6-5, the J gene TRBJ1-1; no firm D call. V was clipped by 4 bases and J by 2 bases, with 8 bases between them. Germline V gene sequence: CDR1 MNHEY, CDR2 SVGAGI. This CDR3 has 13 amino acids.

This chain connects TRBV5-5 to TRBJ2-7; 7 positions match TRBD1. V was pared by 0 bases and J by 2 bases, with 17 bases of the junction left unmatched. CDR1 is SGHKS and CDR2 is YYEKEE in the germline V gene (reference sequence). The CDR3 has 19 residues. The CDR3 bases are TGTGCCAGCAGCTTGGACTTTAAAACAGGGGAGAGAGGACCCTACGAGCAGTACGTC. As protein: CASSLDFKTGERGPYEQYV.

The chain joins TRBV5-6 to TRBJ2-1; possibly TRBD1 for D (6 bases). Trimming removed 0 bases at V and 15 bases at J, with 13 bases between. CDR3 length: 12 amino acids. The germline CDR1 and CDR2 sequences are SGHDT and YYEEEE. The CDR3 DNA follows: TGTGCCAGCAGCTTGGCGCGACAGGATACGTTCTTC. This codes for CASSLARQDTFF.

The genes are TRBV9 and TRBJ2-2; TRBD2 matches 8 bases. The V segment lost 4 bases and the J segment 0 bases; nucleotides outside the gene matches: 5. CDR3 length: 16 residues. The germline CDR1 and CDR2 sequences are SGDLS and YYNGEE. CDR3 sequence reads: CASSKTGRANTGELFF. The CDR3 coding sequence is TGTGCCAGCAGCAAAACCGGGAGGGCGAACACCGGGGAGCTGTTTTTT.